Listed below are T cell receptor beta chains from one sample, sequenced in a study of blood T cells in healthy people across ages. A single record per CDR3 protein comes from TCRdb applying MiXCR to the 5' RACE reads. The sample has around 1,000,000 distinct CDR3 sequences; about 25% are singletons. This sample was shared with a second study, whose subject was T cells of mothers and their children.

Sample: blood. The receptor set was obtained from a girl between 2 and 10 years old in good health. CDR3s leave out the opening cysteine and the closing phenylalanine or tryptophan. D genes are given only for firm matches.

v_call	d_call	cdr3_aa
TRBV20-1	-	SALTDDNEQF
TRBV6-6	TRBD1	ASSQQGSDYGYT
TRBV4-3	TRBD2	ASSQDRGTSGEKY
TRBV4-1	-	ASSPATKRYEQF
TRBV28	-	ASSINSGANVLT
TRBV20-1	TRBD2	SATISGSLNEQY
TRBV12-3/TRBV12-4	-	ASSERENSYEQY
TRBV7-3	TRBD2	VSSRTSGGNEQF
TRBV29-1	TRBD2	SVGRMGLAGLTDTQY
TRBV28	TRBD2	ASRIIAGGFYEQY
TRBV2	TRBD1	ASSLGQGGVYEQY
TRBV7-3	-	ASSPNGGPQETQY
TRBV29-1	-	SVEDGLEKETQY
TRBV7-9	TRBD1	ASSLELDRVGEQY
TRBV7-2	-	ASSLAPSLYEQY
TRBV9	-	ASSDDRISTDTQY
TRBV4-1	-	ASSHRFSLQETQY
TRBV7-3	TRBD2	ASSPGTSGDEQY
TRBV11-2	-	ASSFPDRPDTQY
TRBV29-1	-	SVVGVNEQF
TRBV29-1	TRBD2	SGGLAGIEQF
TRBV7-6	-	ASSLAGRTSGNTIY
TRBV20-1	-	SAHRGVGLAVVEQY
TRBV5-1	-	ASSAAVGQPQH
TRBV5-1	TRBD2	ASSSLVMGRELYNEQY
TRBV29-1	-	SVVSVHTYEQY
TRBV9	-	ASSAIISGTEAF
TRBV7-9	TRBD1	ASSTRDRENIQY
TRBV7-9	-	ASSLKTYEQY
TRBV11-2	-	ASSDTRTLTGEQY
TRBV19	-	ASIGPRSSGNTIY
TRBV28	-	ASHPDGGQETQY
TRBV10-3	TRBD2	AISPASGGLGGVETQY
TRBV5-1	TRBD2	ASSLAPPGLALYGTDTQY
TRBV5-1	-	ASAQSGAGYT
TRBV3-1	TRBD1	ASSSHTGGGGYT
TRBV7-9	-	ASSLGGEGTEAF
TRBV20-1	TRBD1	SASQGATYEQY
TRBV7-9	-	ASRDREGTSSYGYT